The clone carrying this TCR beta chain was seen just once. Antigen: not known. This specimen belongs to a study of OX40 agonist ivuxolimab in advanced cancers. About the research overall: Three patients showed partial responses: one hepatocellular carcinoma and two cutaneous melanoma cases.

Generated by immunoSEQ multiplex PCR, the TCRdb table keeps only in-frame clones and is missing some. The sample consists of 45,000 to 55,000 clones, about 76% of them appearing once. Broader study findings: Undetermined was the antigen specificity of the expanded peripheral T cells. Doses of 0.1 to 3.0 mg/kg were accompanied by clonal expansion of CD4+ and CD8+ blood T cells by week 6. Low normalized T-cell clonal expansion was additionally recorded for some nonresponders.

The CDR3 runs to 15 residues. The junction had 7 bases not matched to a gene; V was cut back by 2 bases and J by 5 bases. From germline, CDR1 is MNHEY and CDR2 SMNVEV (reference sequence). The V call is TRBV27, the J call TRBJ2-7, with 9 bases lining up with TRBD2. The sample was CD4+ or CD8+ T cells sorted from blood, taken in a trial of the OX40 agonist ivuxolimab. This clonotype was sampled from an adult with an advanced solid tumor such as melanoma, head and neck, liver or kidney cancer. The CDR3 nucleotides are TGTGCCAGCAGTTTAGCGGGAGGGCCTAGCCACGAGCAGTACTTC. Protein product: CASSLAGGPSHEQYF.